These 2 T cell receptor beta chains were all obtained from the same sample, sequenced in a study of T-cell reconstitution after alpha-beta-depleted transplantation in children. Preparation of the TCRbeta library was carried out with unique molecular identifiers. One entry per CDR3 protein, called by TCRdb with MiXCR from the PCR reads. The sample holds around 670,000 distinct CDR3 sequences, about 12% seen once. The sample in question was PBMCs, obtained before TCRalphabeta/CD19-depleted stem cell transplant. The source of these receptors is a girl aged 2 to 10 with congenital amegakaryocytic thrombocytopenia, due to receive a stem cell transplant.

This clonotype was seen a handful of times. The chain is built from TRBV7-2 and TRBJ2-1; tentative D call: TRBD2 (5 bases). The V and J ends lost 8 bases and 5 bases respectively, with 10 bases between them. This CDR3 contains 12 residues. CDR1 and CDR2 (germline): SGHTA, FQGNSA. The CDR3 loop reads CASGLGHNEQFF. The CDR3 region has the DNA TGTGCCAGCGGACTGGGCCACAATGAGCAGTTCTTC.

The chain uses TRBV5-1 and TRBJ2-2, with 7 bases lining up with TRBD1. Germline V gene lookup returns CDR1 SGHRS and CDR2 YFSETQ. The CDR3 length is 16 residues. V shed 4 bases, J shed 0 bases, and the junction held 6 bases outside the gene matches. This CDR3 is CASSVGDSPNTGELFF. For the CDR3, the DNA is TGCGCCAGCAGCGTCGGGGACAGCCCGAACACCGGGGAGCTGTTTTTT.